A single sample is the source of the 18 T cell receptor beta chains below, sequenced in a study of regulatory T cells in long-lasting Graves disease. Noted time point: newly diagnosed GD, antithyroid drugs for less than 3 months. Isolated PBMC RNA provided the starting material for the TCR library. Sequencing libraries for TCR beta were prepared with iRepertoire HTBI primers and Arm-PCR of CDR3 regions. TCRdb independently ran MiXCR on the multiplex PCR reads; one entry per CDR3 protein. The sample includes 350,000 to 550,000 distinct CDR3 sequences, 16% seen only once; the top ten take about 23%. These sequences were also reported in another study, on T cells in Graves' hyperthyroidism and ophthalmopathy.

Here the sequenced sample was peripheral blood mononuclear cells (PBMCs), taken at new diagnosis, from a patient treated with antithyroid drugs. These receptors were obtained from a woman younger than 30 with Graves disease.

This chain links TRBV6-5 with TRBJ1-2, with TRBD1 matching 9 bases. The germline V gene encodes CDR1 MNHEY and CDR2 SVGAGI. V gave up 2 bases and J gave up 4 bases; unmatched junction bases: 11. This CDR3 is 17 amino acids long. CDR3 protein: CASSYVGTGRRAYGYTF. CDR3 nucleotides: TGTGCCAGCAGTTACGTCGGGACAGGGCGGAGAGCCTATGGCTACACCTTC.

CDR3: CASSASIVATNEKLFF. CDR3 sequence (DNA): TGTGCCAGCAGCGCATCGATAGTTGCAACTAATGAAAAACTGTTTTTT. The chain combines TRBV28 with TRBJ1-4; no definite D call. CDR1 and CDR2 from the germline V gene are MDHEN and SYDVKM. This CDR3 is 16 amino acids long. V was pared by 6 bases and J by 0 bases, with 14 bases between.

This clonotype was recorded a few times. A far larger clone differs by one base, so this is likely a read error. The rearrangement links TRBV6-1 to TRBJ2-3; D is ambiguous. The germline V gene encodes CDR1 MNHNS and CDR2 SASEGT. Trimming removed 6 bases from V and 5 bases from J, with 9 bases in between. The CDR3 length is 12 residues. The CDR3 loop reads CASSHTRDTQYF. The CDR3 DNA reads as TGTGCCAGCAGCCACACGCGAGATACGCAGTATTTT.

This clonotype was found a few times. This chain joins TRBV5-1 and TRBJ2-2, with D tentatively TRBD2 (6 bases). Germline V gene data show CDR1 as SGHRS and CDR2 as YFSETQ. V was cut by 4 bases and J by 4 bases, with 11 bases left in between. The CDR3 totals 14 residues. The DNA of the CDR3 is TGCGCCAGCAGCAAGGAGGGAATCACCGGGGAGCTGTTTTTT. Amino acids: CASSKEGITGELFF.

The V gene is TRBV12-3 or TRBV12-4, the J gene TRBJ2-4, with D maybe TRBD1 (8 bases). V was trimmed by 5 bases and J by 13 bases, leaving 18 bases between them. This CDR3 contains 13 residues. CDR3 DNA sequence: TGTGCCAGCAGTACAGGGGGAGGGGATGAGCAGTACTTC. This encodes CASSTGGGDEQYF.

This clonotype was found a few times. This chain connects TRBV19 to TRBJ2-2, with 9 bases aligning to TRBD2. There are 18 residues in the CDR3. V was clipped by 6 bases and J by 0 bases; unmatched bases: 11. Germline CDR1 LNHDA, CDR2 SQIVND (reference sequence). DNA of the CDR3: TGTGCCAGTAGCCGGTTTCCTAGCGGGAATACGAACACCGGGGAGCTGTTTTTT. Encoded protein: CASSRFPSGNTNTGELFF.

This rearrangement joins TRBV20-1 to TRBJ2-7; 14 bases fit TRBD2. The length of the CDR3 is 15 residues. After removal of 5 bases from V and 3 bases from J, the junction contained 6 bases not matched to a gene. Germline assignment: CDR1 DFQATT and CDR2 SNEGSKA (reference sequence). In nucleotides, the CDR3 is TGCAGTGCTTGGGGGACTAGCGGGAGTTACTACGAGCAGTACTTC. Protein sequence: CSAWGTSGSYYEQYF.

This clonotype has only a few counts. A read error may account for a junction end that differs from germline. V is TRBV2 and J is TRBJ2-3; possible D gene TRBD1, 5 bases. This CDR3 has 11 residues. Per germline, CDR1 SNHLY and CDR2 FYNNEI. CDR3 loop: CASSETDMQYF. The CDR3, as DNA: TGTGCCAGCAGTGAGACAGATATGCAGTATTTT.

This chain links TRBV4-1 with TRBJ2-4, with 12 bases lining up with TRBD1. With 0 bases clipped from V and 6 bases from J, the junction kept 9 bases outside the gene matches. Per the germline V gene, CDR1 is MGHRA and CDR2 is YSYEKL. This CDR3 is built from 18 residues. CDR3: CASSQDGLGTGGPNIQYF. In DNA form, the CDR3 reads TGCGCCAGCAGCCAAGATGGCCTAGGGACAGGGGGCCCAAACATTCAGTACTTC.

This clonotype showed up many times. The chain employs TRBV7-3 and TRBJ2-7; the match to TRBD1 covers 10 bases. Looked up from germline, CDR1 is SGHTA and CDR2 is FQGTGA. With 5 bases clipped from V and 3 bases from J, the junction kept 4 bases outside the gene matches. This CDR3 is built from 14 residues. Here the CDR3 DNA reads TGTGCCAGCAGCCCGACAGGGGGCAGCTACGAGCAGTACTTC. It specifies CASSPTGGSYEQYF.

This clonotype was counted many times. This sequence joins TRBV12-3 or TRBV12-4 and TRBJ1-5; D perhaps matches TRBD1 (6 bases). The CDR3 is made up of 15 amino acids. Trimming left V 7 bases short and J 1 base short, with 14 bases between. Here the CDR3 reads CASNLGGLSNQPQHF. The CDR3 region has the DNA TGTGCCAGCAACCTGGGGGGCTTGAGCAATCAGCCCCAGCATTTT.

V and J are TRBV12-3 or TRBV12-4 and TRBJ2-7; D is perhaps TRBD2 (5 bases). V was cut by 3 bases and J by 6 bases, with 12 bases left in between. This CDR3 is built from 13 residues. CDR3 DNA: TGTGCCAGCAGTTTTTTCTTCGAGGGCGAGCAGTACTTC. The encoded protein is CASSFFFEGEQYF.

This clonotype occurred a few times. The chain uses TRBV6-1 and TRBJ2-7; TRBD1 matches 7 bases. The germline CDR1 and CDR2 sequences are MNHNS and SASEGT. Unmatched junction bases numbered 7, after V lost 3 bases and J lost 2 bases. The CDR3 has 15 amino acids. CDR3 amino acids: CASSDRTGLTYEQYF. For the CDR3, the DNA is TGTGCCAGCAGTGACCGGACAGGTCTGACCTACGAGCAGTACTTC.

This clonotype was counted many times. The rearrangement links TRBV4-2 to TRBJ1-2, with D possibly TRBD1 on 5 matching bases. Trimming took 6 bases from V and 4 from J, leaving 12 bases between them. The germline V gene has CDR1 LGHNA and CDR2 YNFKEQ. CDR3 length: 13 residues. CDR3 in amino acids: CASRSSQGYGYTF. The CDR3 nucleotides read TGTGCCAGCAGGTCTTCCCAGGGCTATGGCTACACCTTC.

The chain uses TRBV10-3 and TRBJ1-1; unclear D gene. V gave up 2 bases and J gave up 4 bases, with 8 bases separating them. This CDR3 contains 13 residues. Germline V gives CDR1 ENHRY, CDR2 SYGVKD. The CDR3 sequence is CAISELKGTEAFF. CDR3 nucleotide sequence: TGTGCCATCAGTGAGCTGAAGGGCACTGAAGCTTTCTTT.

This clonotype has at least ten counts. The chain recombines TRBV5-1 with TRBJ2-3, with TRBD2 matching over 7 bases. V lost 2 bases to trimming and J lost 0 bases; unmatched junction nucleotides: 3. The CDR3 consists of 15 residues. Germline V gene lookup returns CDR1 SGHRS and CDR2 YFSETQ. The chain's CDR3 is CASSFSGLSTDTQYF. CDR3 DNA: TGCGCCAGCAGCTTTAGCGGGCTGAGCACAGATACGCAGTATTTT.

The sample holds many counts of this clonotype. V is TRBV28 and J is TRBJ1-2; D may be TRBD1 (5 bases). The CDR3 consists of 13 residues. Per the germline V gene, CDR1 is MDHEN and CDR2 is SYDVKM. Trimming left V 2 bases short and J 4 bases short, with 8 bases between. This CDR3 is CASSLDRPYGYTF. In DNA, the CDR3 is TGTGCCAGCAGTTTAGACAGACCCTATGGCTACACCTTC.

V and J are TRBV28 and TRBJ1-5; unclear D gene. Germline loops: CDR1 MDHEN, CDR2 SYDVKM. The CDR3 runs 14 residues. V was pared by 3 bases and J by 1 base, with 7 bases between. CDR3 coding DNA: TGTGCCAGCAGTTTTTACATGAGCAATCAGCCCCAGCATTTT. This sequence encodes CASSFYMSNQPQHF.